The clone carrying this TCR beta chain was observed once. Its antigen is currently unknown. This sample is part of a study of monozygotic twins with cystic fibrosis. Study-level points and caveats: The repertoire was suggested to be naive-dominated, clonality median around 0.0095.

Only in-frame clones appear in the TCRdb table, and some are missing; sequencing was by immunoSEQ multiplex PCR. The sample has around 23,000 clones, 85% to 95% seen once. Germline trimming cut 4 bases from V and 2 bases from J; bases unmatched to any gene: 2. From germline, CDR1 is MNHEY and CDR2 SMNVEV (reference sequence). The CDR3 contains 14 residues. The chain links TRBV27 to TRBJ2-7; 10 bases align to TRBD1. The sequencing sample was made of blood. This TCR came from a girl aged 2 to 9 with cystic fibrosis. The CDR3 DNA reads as TGTGCCAGCAGTTGGGGGACAGGGGCCTACGAGCAGTACTTC. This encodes CASSWGTGAYEQYF.